This T cell receptor (beta chain) is from a study of CD8 T cells in ankylosing spondylitis. Researchers built TCR beta libraries using quantitative 5'-RACE with molecular barcodes. Each CDR3 protein gets one entry after TCRdb re-called the 5' RACE reads with MiXCR. The sample has 100,000 to 150,000 distinct CDR3 sequences; roughly 15% are singletons. This clonotype was detected a few times. The germline CDR1 and CDR2 sequences are SNHLY and FYNNEI. The CDR3 runs to 14 residues. V lost 6 bases, J lost 4 bases, and 13 bases lay in between. The sequence was obtained from a female donor with ankylosing spondylitis or in good health (not recorded which). Sequencing input: blood, either unsorted or a sorted T cell fraction (not recorded which). The rearrangement uses TRBV2 and TRBJ2-1; weak D call: TRBD2 (6 bases). CDR3 amino acids: CASRSAGRYNEQFF. CDR3 coding DNA: TGTGCCAGCAGATCGGCGGGAAGGTACAATGAGCAGTTCTTC. Variable domain in full (rest from reference TRBV2 and TRBJ2-1): EPEVTQTPSHQVTQMGQEVILRCVPISNHLYFYWYRQILGQKVEFLVSFYNNEISEKSEIFDDQFSVERPDGSNFTLKIRSTKLEDSAMYFCASRSAGRYNEQFFGPGTRLTVL.